The subject of this entry is one T cell receptor beta chain. Its antigen is currently unknown. This record comes from a study of T cell repertoires in cytomegalovirus infection. Study summary: It can be stated that public TCR beta signatures indicated CMV infection as well as a matching HLA type.

Each CDR3 protein is one row after TCRdb ran MiXCR on the reads. This sample yields about 470,000 distinct CDR3 sequences, of which about 42% are seen a single time; roughly two fifths belongs to the top ten. Points from the study as a whole: Dominating the ex vivo response were TCR beta clonotypes that were CMV-specific and HLA-C-restricted.

This clonotype originated in a human donor in good health (CMV status not recorded). Some clones in this sample may be carry-over from other donors' samples. Source: cultured PBMCs, taken from culture after CMV antigen stimulation.

The CDR3 reads CASSIWGEGSTDTQYF. DNA for the CDR3: TGCGCCAGCAGCATCTGGGGGGAGGGCTCAACAGATACGCAGTATTTT. The V and J genes are TRBV10-2 and TRBJ2-3, with 7 nucleotides matching TRBD2. CDR1 and CDR2 (germline): WSHSY, SAAADI. This CDR3 region has 16 residues. With 6 bases clipped from V and 3 bases from J, the junction kept 12 bases outside the gene matches.